This TCR beta chain was documented in a study of blood T cells in healthy people across ages. This CDR3 has 16 residues. Germline V gene sequence: CDR1 DFQATT, CDR2 SNEGSKA (reference sequence). V was clipped by 5 bases and J by 2 bases, with 20 bases between them. A J-beta primer mix and a sample-barcoded 5' primer were used in a second PCR of about 7 to 12 cycles. TCRdb reprocessed the 5' RACE reads via MiXCR and lists one record per CDR3 protein. The sample has 1,300,000 or so distinct CDR3 sequences; almost 60% are singletons. This sequence joins TRBV20-1 and TRBJ2-3, with D maybe TRBD2 (6 bases). Material: blood. This TCR was recovered from a man aged 18 to 30 in good health. CDR3 sequence (DNA): TGCAGTGCTCAGACGGGACTGGCTGGGATCACAGATACGCAGTATTTT. Protein sequence: CSAQTGLAGITDTQYF.